This TCR beta chain was obtained from a study of OX40 agonist ivuxolimab in advanced cancers. Overall study: Hepatocellular carcinoma, melanoma, renal cell or head and neck cancer occurred in dose-escalation patients. Three partial responders included one hepatocellular carcinoma patient and two cutaneous melanoma patients.

A note on this clone: The antigen remains unidentified.

This table comes from immunoSEQ multiplex PCR, and its TCRdb copy is limited to in-frame clones, with some not included. Of approximately 14,000 clones listed, under 80% were seen once; the top ten hold more than 30%. The CDR3 spans 13 residues. The V gene lost 6 bases and the J gene lost 3 bases, with 9 bases spanning the gap. Germline V gene data show CDR1 as LNHDA and CDR2 as SQIVND (reference sequence). The study, taken as a whole, reports: On average, a greater number of expanded clones characterised CD8+ T cells relative to CD4+.

The sequence derives from an adult with an advanced solid tumor such as melanoma, head and neck, liver or kidney cancer. Here the sequenced sample was CD4+ or CD8+ T cells sorted from blood, taken in a trial of the OX40 agonist ivuxolimab. The chain combines TRBV19 with TRBJ2-1; D is perhaps TRBD1 or TRBD2 (5 bases each). The CDR3 DNA reads as TGTGCCAGTAGCATGGGGGTCTACAATGAGCAGTTCTTC. It codes for CASSMGVYNEQFF.